This T cell receptor (beta chain) was found in a study of shared clonotypes between healthy human individuals. V gave up 4 bases and J gave up 5 bases; unmatched junction bases: 7. The CDR3 extends over 14 amino acids. Germline V gene lookup returns CDR1 SQVTM and CDR2 ANQGSEA. The genomic DNA of each subset was split evenly across several immunoSEQ plates. Clones were sequenced by immunoSEQ multiplex PCR, and TCRdb holds only the in-frame ones, with some missing. The table includes some 2,400,000 clones, 90% to 97% detected once. In the case of this clone: Its antigen is not identified.

The authors divided CD4+ cells into CD45RA+ naive and CD45RA-negative memory subsets. Study-level points and caveats: Large sequencing depth failed to make sorted-subset sequencing complete, rarefaction showed. Represented diversity, genetic and exposure-history alike, was limited by few donors.

V is TRBV29-1 and J is TRBJ2-5, with TRBD2 matching over 10 bases. The source material was naive CD4+ T cells sorted from blood. The subset was: CD45RA+ positively selected. The source is a man between 18 and 29 years old in good health. As DNA, the CDR3 is TGCAGCGTTGCGGAGCGGGGGGGCAAGGAGACCCAGTACTTC. Its protein is CSVAERGGKETQYF.